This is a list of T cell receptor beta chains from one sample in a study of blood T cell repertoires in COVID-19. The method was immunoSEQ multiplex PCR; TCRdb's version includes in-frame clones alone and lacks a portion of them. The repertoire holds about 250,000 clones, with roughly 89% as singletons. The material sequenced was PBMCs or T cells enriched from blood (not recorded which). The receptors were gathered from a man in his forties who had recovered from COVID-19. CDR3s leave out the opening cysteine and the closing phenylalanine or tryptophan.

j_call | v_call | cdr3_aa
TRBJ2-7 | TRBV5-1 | ASSLVSAGRGISYEQY
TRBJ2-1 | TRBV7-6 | ASSPWTSGTYNEQF
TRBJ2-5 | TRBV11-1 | ASSPRSESGETQY
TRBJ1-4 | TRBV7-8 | ASSPDWATNEKLF
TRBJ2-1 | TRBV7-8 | ASSSEREGRNEQF
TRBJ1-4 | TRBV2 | ASSNPRGLF
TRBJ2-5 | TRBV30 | AWTSGGLEETQY
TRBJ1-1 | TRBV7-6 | ASSSRQGAWTEAF
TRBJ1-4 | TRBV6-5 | ASSVGTGSEKLF
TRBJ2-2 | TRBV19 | ATGGGAGTGELF
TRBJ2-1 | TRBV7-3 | ASSLNPTGGYNEQF
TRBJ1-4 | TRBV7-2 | ASSQPGTATNEKLF
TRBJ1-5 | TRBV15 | ATSRGERRYSNQPQH
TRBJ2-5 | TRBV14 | ATSRGRGRLQETQY